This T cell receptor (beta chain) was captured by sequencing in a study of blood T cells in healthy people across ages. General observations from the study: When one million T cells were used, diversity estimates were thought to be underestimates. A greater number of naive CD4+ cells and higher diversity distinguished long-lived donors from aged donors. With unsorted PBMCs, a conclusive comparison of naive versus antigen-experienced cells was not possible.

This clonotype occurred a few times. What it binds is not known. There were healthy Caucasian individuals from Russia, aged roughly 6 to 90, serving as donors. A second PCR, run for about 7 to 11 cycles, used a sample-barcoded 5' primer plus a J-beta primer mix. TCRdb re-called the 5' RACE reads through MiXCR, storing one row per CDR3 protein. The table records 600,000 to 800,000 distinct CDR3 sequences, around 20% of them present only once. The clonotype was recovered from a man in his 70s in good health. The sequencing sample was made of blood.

CDR3 loop: CASRALQGNGAKNEQYF. The CDR3 DNA reads as TGTGCCAGCAGGGCACTACAGGGAAACGGAGCTAAGAACGAGCAGTACTTC. The chain couples TRBV28 to TRBJ2-7, with D maybe TRBD1 (6 bases). The CDR3 totals 17 residues. Germline V lookup: CDR1 MDHEN, CDR2 SYDVKM. Trimming removed 6 bases from V and 5 bases from J, with 26 bases in between.